Listed below are T cell receptor beta chains from one sample, sequenced in a study of cytomegalovirus exposure and HLA in healthy donors. The table came from immunoSEQ multiplex PCR; TCRdb's copy has only in-frame clones and leaves some out. The table shows under 200,000 clones, with around 80% occurring only once. Sequenced: PBMCs. These receptors all stem from a man aged 40-50 years in good health and CMV-seropositive. CDR3s include the opening cysteine and the closing phenylalanine or tryptophan. D genes are given only for firm matches. Clone size is given for some rows only: seen once, a few or many times, or a class if the clone is expanded.

D: TRBD1; J: TRBJ2-1; length: 12; V: TRBV29-1; size: NA; DNA: TGCAGCGTGGACAGGGCCTACAATGAGCAGTTCTTC; CDR3: CSVDRAYNEQFF
D: NA; J: TRBJ1-4; length: 15; V: TRBV29-1; size: NA; DNA: TGCAGCGTGGGGTCCGGAGGACCCCTATGGGAAAAACTGTTTTTT; CDR3: CSVGSGGPLWEKLFF
D: TRBD2; J: TRBJ2-3; length: 15; V: TRBV7-2; size: NA; DNA: TGTGCCAGCAGCTTAGCGAGCGGGGGGAGTGGTACGCAGTATTTT; CDR3: CASSLASGGSGTQYF
D: NA; J: TRBJ2-1; length: 14; V: TRBV4-3; size: NA; DNA: TGCGCCAGCAGCCAGATTGGGGCGGGGAATGAGCAGTTCTTC; CDR3: CASSQIGAGNEQFF
D: TRBD1; J: TRBJ2-7; length: 13; V: TRBV7-2; size: NA; DNA: TGTGCCAGCAGCCGACAGGGGAACAACGAGCAGTACTTC; CDR3: CASSRQGNNEQYF
D: TRBD1; J: TRBJ2-2; length: 16; V: TRBV5-8; size: NA; DNA: TGTGCCAGCAGCCCAGGTACAGGGGCGGGCACCGGGGAGCTGTTTTTT; CDR3: CASSPGTGAGTGELFF
D: TRBD1; J: TRBJ2-3; length: 15; V: TRBV27; size: few; DNA: TGTGCCAGCAGTTCGAGAAAACAGGGGACAGATACGCAGTATTTT; CDR3: CASSSRKQGTDTQYF
D: NA; J: TRBJ1-1; length: 12; V: TRBV7-9; size: NA; DNA: TGTGCCAGCAGCTCACCGACGTCAGGGGCTTTCTTT; CDR3: CASSSPTSGAFF
D: NA; J: TRBJ2-7; length: 12; V: TRBV6-1; size: few; DNA: TGTGCCAGCAGCCCCGCCGGGGACGAGCAGTACTTC; CDR3: CASSPAGDEQYF
D: NA; J: TRBJ1-1; length: 15; V: TRBV5-8; size: NA; DNA: TGTGCCAGCAGCTTGGGAGGACTGGGGAAGTATGAAGCTTTCTTT; CDR3: CASSLGGLGKYEAFF
D: NA; J: TRBJ2-3; length: 16; V: TRBV27; size: few; DNA: TGTGCCAGCAGTTTAGACCAGGGTACTAGCACAGATACGCAGTATTTT; CDR3: CASSLDQGTSTDTQYF
D: TRBD1; J: TRBJ1-1; length: 15; V: TRBV9; size: once; DNA: TGTGCCAGCAGCGTAGAACCAGGGGGGAACACTGAAGCTTTCTTT; CDR3: CASSVEPGGNTEAFF
D: TRBD1; J: TRBJ2-7; length: 14; V: TRBV9; size: NA; DNA: TGTGCCAGCAGCGCGACAGGGGGGACCTACGAGCAGTACTTC; CDR3: CASSATGGTYEQYF
D: NA; J: TRBJ1-3; length: 12; V: TRBV7-2; size: NA; DNA: TGTGCCAGCAGCTTCAACGGGGACACCATATATTTT; CDR3: CASSFNGDTIYF
D: NA; J: TRBJ1-1; length: 11; V: TRBV7-2; size: once; DNA: TGTGCCAGCAGCTTGAGGACTGAAGCTTTCTTT; CDR3: CASSLRTEAFF
D: TRBD2; J: TRBJ2-3; length: 16; V: TRBV7-3; size: NA; DNA: TGTGCCAGCAGCACAACTAGCGGTCCTAGCACAGATACGCAGTATTTT; CDR3: CASSTTSGPSTDTQYF
D: TRBD1; J: TRBJ1-5; length: 17; V: TRBV7-9; size: once; DNA: TGTGCCAGCAGCTTTCAGGGGGGCCCTTATAGCAATCAGCCCCAGCATTTT; CDR3: CASSFQGGPYSNQPQHF
D: TRBD2; J: TRBJ2-3; length: 16; V: TRBV11-2; size: NA; DNA: TGTGCCAGCTACTCCTTCACTAGCGGGGGCACAGATACGCAGTATTTT; CDR3: CASYSFTSGGTDTQYF
D: TRBD1; J: TRBJ2-5; length: 15; V: TRBV12-5; size: NA; DNA: TGTGCTAGTGGTTTAGGGACAGGGCACCAAGAGACCCAGTACTTC; CDR3: CASGLGTGHQETQYF
D: NA; J: TRBJ2-3; length: 17; V: TRBV28; size: NA; DNA: TGTGCCAGCAGTTTACCAAAGGGGCAGTGGGGCGCAGATACGCAGTATTTT; CDR3: CASSLPKGQWGADTQYF
D: NA; J: TRBJ2-7; length: 14; V: TRBV7-9; size: NA; DNA: TGTGCCAGCAGCTCCGCGGACAGCGCCTACGAGCAGTACTTC; CDR3: CASSSADSAYEQYF
D: TRBD1; J: TRBJ2-7; length: 15; V: TRBV5-6; size: NA; DNA: TGTGCCAGCAGCCTGATACCGGGACAGAGCTACGAGCAGTACTTC; CDR3: CASSLIPGQSYEQYF
D: TRBD1; J: TRBJ1-2; length: 13; V: TRBV10-3; size: NA; DNA: TGTGCCATCAGTGGGGGACAGACCTATGGCTACACCTTC; CDR3: CAISGGQTYGYTF
D: TRBD1; J: TRBJ1-2; length: 17; V: TRBV5-4; size: NA; DNA: TGTGCCAGCACCCTACCGGGACAGAAATCTCTCTCCTATGGCTACACCTTC; CDR3: CASTLPGQKSLSYGYTF
D: TRBD2; J: TRBJ2-1; length: 16; V: TRBV11-2; size: NA; DNA: TGTGCCAGCAGCCCCAGGACTAGCGGGGGGTACAATGAGCAGTTCTTC; CDR3: CASSPRTSGGYNEQFF
D: TRBD2; J: TRBJ2-5; length: 16; V: TRBV5-4; size: NA; DNA: TGTGCCAGCAGCTTGGAAACTAGCGGAGCAATAGAGACCCAGTACTTC; CDR3: CASSLETSGAIETQYF
D: TRBD1; J: TRBJ2-4; length: 19; V: TRBV12-5; size: NA; DNA: TGTGCTAGTGGTATAGGAGCCCCGGGACAGGCTTTAGCCAAAAACATTCAGTACTTC; CDR3: CASGIGAPGQALAKNIQYF
D: TRBD2; J: TRBJ2-3; length: 16; V: TRBV9; size: few; DNA: TGTGCCAGCAGCATAACCGGGACTAGCGGTACAGATACGCAGTATTTT; CDR3: CASSITGTSGTDTQYF